Listed below are T cell receptor beta chains from one sample, sequenced in a study of cytomegalovirus exposure and HLA in healthy donors. The data were produced by immunoSEQ multiplex PCR, yet TCRdb's version contains in-frame clones alone and is incomplete. This sample has 150,000 or so clones, with about three quarters found just once. What was sequenced was PBMCs. These receptors were obtained from a man aged 30 to 39 in good health and CMV-seropositive. The CDR3 runs from the conserved cysteine through the conserved F or W. Each record gives: J gene, D gene, V gene, clone size, CDR3 DNA, CDR3 protein. D genes are given only for firm matches. Rows give clone size only sometimes, using once, few, many, or a class for an expanded clone.

J gene: TRBJ2-1
D gene: TRBD2
V gene: TRBV14
clone size: NA
CDR3 DNA: TGTGCCAGCAGCCAAGGTTGGTCGTGGCGGGAGGCCTTAGGGCCCTACAATGAGCAGTTCTTC
CDR3 protein: CASSQGWSWREALGPYNEQFF

J gene: TRBJ2-3
D gene: NA
V gene: TRBV10-1
clone size: NA
CDR3 DNA: TGCGCCAGCAGTGACCAAAGACAGGTGAATACGCAGTATTTT
CDR3 protein: CASSDQRQVNTQYF

J gene: TRBJ2-7
D gene: NA
V gene: TRBV6-5
clone size: NA
CDR3 DNA: TGTGCCAGCAGTTACGGACTGGCCTTGGGCACCTACGAGCAGTACTTC
CDR3 protein: CASSYGLALGTYEQYF

J gene: TRBJ2-7
D gene: TRBD1
V gene: TRBV5-1
clone size: NA
CDR3 DNA: TGCGCCAGCAGCGAAAACAGGGGCCTCTACGAGCAGTACTTC
CDR3 protein: CASSENRGLYEQYF

J gene: TRBJ1-1
D gene: NA
V gene: TRBV27
clone size: few
CDR3 DNA: TGTGCCAGCAGTTATCGACCGGGGAACACTGAAGCTTTCTTT
CDR3 protein: CASSYRPGNTEAFF

J gene: TRBJ1-1
D gene: TRBD1
V gene: TRBV6-5
clone size: NA
CDR3 DNA: TGTGCCAGCAGGGACCGACAGGGGAGCTTCACTGAAGCTTTCTTT
CDR3 protein: CASRDRQGSFTEAFF

J gene: TRBJ1-2
D gene: TRBD1
V gene: TRBV2
clone size: NA
CDR3 DNA: TGTGCCAGCAGGGAGACAGGGGGTGATGGCTACACCTTC
CDR3 protein: CASRETGGDGYTF

J gene: TRBJ2-4
D gene: NA
V gene: TRBV28
clone size: once
CDR3 DNA: TGTGCCAGTGGCTCGGACTCAACAGAAGACATTCAGTACTTC
CDR3 protein: CASGSDSTEDIQYF

J gene: TRBJ1-1
D gene: NA
V gene: TRBV30
clone size: NA
CDR3 DNA: TGTGCCTGGGGAACAGGTATCGCTGAAGCTTTCTTT
CDR3 protein: CAWGTGIAEAFF

J gene: TRBJ2-7
D gene: NA
V gene: TRBV30
clone size: NA
CDR3 DNA: TGTGCCTGGAGTGTATTCGGGAGTAGCACCTACGAGCAGTACTTC
CDR3 protein: CAWSVFGSSTYEQYF

J gene: TRBJ2-7
D gene: NA
V gene: TRBV5-1
clone size: NA
CDR3 DNA: TGCGCCAGCAGCTTGGCTACGGGTAGCGAGCAGTACTTC
CDR3 protein: CASSLATGSEQYF

J gene: TRBJ2-5
D gene: NA
V gene: TRBV30
clone size: NA
CDR3 DNA: TGTGCCTGGAGTGTTGGCGAGACCCAGTACTTC
CDR3 protein: CAWSVGETQYF

J gene: TRBJ2-1
D gene: NA
V gene: TRBV15
clone size: once
CDR3 DNA: TGTGCCAGCGCGGGACCCCCAACCCGTGAGCAGTTCTTC
CDR3 protein: CASAGPPTREQFF

J gene: TRBJ2-1
D gene: NA
V gene: TRBV6-6
clone size: NA
CDR3 DNA: TGTGCCAGCAGTTACATGACTCACTCACTCTACAATGAGCAGTTCTTC
CDR3 protein: CASSYMTHSLYNEQFF

J gene: TRBJ2-3
D gene: NA
V gene: TRBV27
clone size: NA
CDR3 DNA: TGTGCCAGCAGTTTGTTTCCGGGCACAGATACGCAGTATTTT
CDR3 protein: CASSLFPGTDTQYF

J gene: TRBJ2-7
D gene: TRBD2
V gene: TRBV7-9
clone size: NA
CDR3 DNA: TGTGCCAGCAGTCCCCCGGGGGTAGCGGGAGTTGGCAACGAGCAGTACTTC
CDR3 protein: CASSPPGVAGVGNEQYF

J gene: TRBJ2-1
D gene: TRBD2
V gene: TRBV19
clone size: NA
CDR3 DNA: TGTGCCAGTAGTATAGTCGGGACTATTAACAATGAGCAGTTCTTC
CDR3 protein: CASSIVGTINNEQFF

J gene: TRBJ1-4
D gene: NA
V gene: TRBV30
clone size: NA
CDR3 DNA: TGTGCCTGGAGTGTACGGGTAGATGAAAAACTGTTTTTT
CDR3 protein: CAWSVRVDEKLFF

J gene: TRBJ2-7
D gene: NA
V gene: TRBV29-1
clone size: NA
CDR3 DNA: TGCAGCGTTGAAGATGAGGCCAGGGACTACGAGCAGTACTTC
CDR3 protein: CSVEDEARDYEQYF

J gene: TRBJ1-1
D gene: NA
V gene: TRBV9
clone size: NA
CDR3 DNA: TGTGCCAGCAGTGGCGGGGAGGTAGCTGAAGCTTTCTTT
CDR3 protein: CASSGGEVAEAFF

J gene: TRBJ1-5
D gene: TRBD1
V gene: TRBV18
clone size: NA
CDR3 DNA: TGTGCCAGCTCACCGACAGGGGAGGGTCAGCCCCAGCATTTT
CDR3 protein: CASSPTGEGQPQHF

J gene: TRBJ2-7
D gene: NA
V gene: TRBV6-1
clone size: NA
CDR3 DNA: TGTGCAGTCGGGGGTTATCAGACCTCCTACGAGCAGTACTTC
CDR3 protein: CAVGGYQTSYEQYF

J gene: TRBJ1-1
D gene: NA
V gene: TRBV19
clone size: few
CDR3 DNA: TGTGCCAGTAGTATAAGGACAGCCGCTGAAGCTTTCTTT
CDR3 protein: CASSIRTAAEAFF

J gene: TRBJ1-5
D gene: NA
V gene: TRBV9
clone size: once
CDR3 DNA: TGTGCCAGCAGCGTAGAGGCAGGGGGCAATCAGCCCCAGCATTTT
CDR3 protein: CASSVEAGGNQPQHF

J gene: TRBJ2-3
D gene: TRBD2
V gene: TRBV27
clone size: NA
CDR3 DNA: TGTGCCAGCAGTTTAGACGGGAGGGCCGTCCGAACAGATACGCAGTATTTT
CDR3 protein: CASSLDGRAVRTDTQYF

J gene: TRBJ1-5
D gene: TRBD1
V gene: TRBV2
clone size: NA
CDR3 DNA: TGTGCCAGCAGCGGACAGGGGCGAGATCAGCCCCAGCATTTT
CDR3 protein: CASSGQGRDQPQHF

J gene: TRBJ2-3
D gene: NA
V gene: TRBV5-1
clone size: NA
CDR3 DNA: TGCGCCAGCAGCTTGGTCCCCAGCGTGGCAGATACGCAGTATTTT
CDR3 protein: CASSLVPSVADTQYF

J gene: TRBJ1-3
D gene: NA
V gene: TRBV4-1
clone size: few
CDR3 DNA: TGCGCCAGCAGCCAAGCTCCAGGAACTGGAAACACCATATATTTT
CDR3 protein: CASSQAPGTGNTIYF